This T cell receptor beta chain originates from a study of cytotoxic CD8 clonotypes in ibrutinib-treated CLL (TCRdb year 2021). For context, the study as a whole: In this cohort, around 15 patients were treatment-naive and about a dozen were relapsed/refractory, while approximately 18 had unmutated IGHV. Cryopreserved peripheral blood mononuclear cells were collected before treatment, at response, and at either disease progression or sustained remission. Responses were partial in 24 patients and complete in 2; after median around 68 months follow-up, some 15 stayed in remission and approximately twelve progressed. Longitudinal samples were obtainable from about 30% of the roughly 90 participants in the trial. Every remission and progressive disease sample was obtained while ibrutinib was still being received by the patients. An average of around 250,000 productive templates and tens of thousands of productive rearrangements was obtained per sample. The response samples were drawn at a median of approximately 11 months into treatment, with a range of about 6 to 40 months. What the authors observed across the whole study: At baseline, clonality was higher than in age-matched healthy donors and showed a strong correlation with circulating CD8+ T-cell counts. Clonality rose at ibrutinib response, remained stable during sustained remission, and dropped back toward baseline at progression. Sampling times were not matched between sustained-remission and progressing patients, and lymph node repertoires were not studied. Public clonotypes were found to be uncommon and were observed to contract or remain stable during treatment; the increase in clonality was shown to reflect expansion of private clonotypes at ibrutinib response.

On this clone: Its antigen target is currently unknown. The record has no base qualities; no much larger clone is one base away.

Each clonotype received, on average, around 9.6x coverage in deep resolution sequencing performed on a MiSeq, where the target depth lay between 1 in 1 million and 1 in 200,000 T cells. TCR beta libraries were generated with the immunoSEQ hsTCRB Kit. As for the authors' bioinformatics: The data were analyzed with ImmunoSEQ Analyzer and ImmunoSEQ Data Assistant, and V, D and J gene assignments followed IMGT definitions. Clonality was computed as one minus normalized Shannon entropy of productive rearrangement frequencies, ranging from 0 to 1. Only overrepresented clonotypes making up at least 0.05% of the repertoire of each patient were included in the public clonotype analysis. Some 13 age-matched healthy donor repertoires from immuneACCESS served as clonality controls. TCRdb holds this immuneACCESS table with in-frame rearrangements only. Some clones are missing; in checked studies, unresolved V genes explain under half, and the rest has no known cause. V and J calls and clone size are as listed in that table; D and trimming were resolved from the DNA. This sample gives approximately 46,000 clones in total; 60% to 80% of them show up just once. Around an eighth of the sample goes to the ten largest clones.

In the paper's terms, the time point label means: about eleven months on ibrutinib. For TCR beta library preparation, 1.5 to 2 micrograms of genomic DNA were isolated from cryopreserved PBMCs. High-throughput TCR beta sequencing was performed on longitudinal blood samples from CLL patients receiving ibrutinib monotherapy. The patients took part in an open-label, single-center phase 2 trial of ibrutinib monotherapy. Sample: PBMCs, taken after 12 months of ibrutinib treatment. The TCR comes from a human donor with chronic lymphocytic leukemia.

The DNA sequence is as follows: TGTGCCAGCAGCTTAGTGGGCATAGTAGGGACCCAGTACTTC. This sequence encodes CASSLVGIVGTQYF. Rearrangement joined TRBV7-6 to TRBJ2-5, with the D gene call left open. V loses 1 base of germline sequence and J loses 7 bases, and the interval between the two ends is 13 bases. Measured from the cysteine to the phenylalanine, the CDR3 is 14 residues long. The retained sequence is limited to the CDR3, 42 bases, with the frame set at the first base. CDR1 SGHVS and CDR2 FNYEAQ are derived from the germline V gene.